The T cell receptor beta chain under discussion was sequenced for a study of breast tumors, draining lymph nodes, adjacent tissues. The CDR3 consists of 14 residues. V shed 2 bases, J shed 1 base, and the junction held 0 bases outside the gene matches. Germline values: CDR1 SGHDT, CDR2 YYEEEE. This clonotype was counted between two and nine times. TCRdb re-derived calls from the multiplex PCR reads in MiXCR, one entry per CDR3 protein. The data hold tens of thousands of distinct CDR3 sequences, with 64% observed a single time. Input material: tumor-adjacent breast tissue. This TCR was sampled from a female donor with breast cancer. Some clones in this sample may be carry-over from other donors' samples. The gene calls are TRBV5-6 and TRBJ1-5; 7 bases fit TRBD1. The CDR3 is CASSLQGSNQPQHF. As DNA, the CDR3 is TGTGCCAGCAGCTTACAGGGGAGCAATCAGCCCCAGCATTTT.